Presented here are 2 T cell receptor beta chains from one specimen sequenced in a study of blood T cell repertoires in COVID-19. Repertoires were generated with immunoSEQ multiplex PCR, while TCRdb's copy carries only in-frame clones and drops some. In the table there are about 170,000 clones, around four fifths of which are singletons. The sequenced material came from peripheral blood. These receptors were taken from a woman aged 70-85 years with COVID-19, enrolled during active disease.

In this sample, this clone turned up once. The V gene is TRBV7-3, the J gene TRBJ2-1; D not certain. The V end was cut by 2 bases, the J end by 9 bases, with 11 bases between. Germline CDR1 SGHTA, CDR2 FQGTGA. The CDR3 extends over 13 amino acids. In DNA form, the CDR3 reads TGTGCCAGCAGCTTATTTTTTTTCGGTGAGCAGTTCTTC. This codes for CASSLFFFGEQFF.

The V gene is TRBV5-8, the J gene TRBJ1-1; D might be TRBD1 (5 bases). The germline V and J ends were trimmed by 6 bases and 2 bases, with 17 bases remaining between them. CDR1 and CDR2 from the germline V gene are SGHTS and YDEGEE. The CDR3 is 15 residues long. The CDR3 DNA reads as TGTGCCAGCACTTTCGGGGGGGGGATAAACACTGAAGCTTTCTTT. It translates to CASTFGGGINTEAFF.